This T cell receptor (beta chain) was sequenced in a study of molecular identifiers for immune sequencing clone quantification (dated 2018 in TCRdb). As for the study more broadly: In a replicate experiment, RNA from roughly 20,000 or 100,000 naive CD8 T cells was split into five aliquots, four of which were sequenced. This methods study benchmarked molecular-identifier clustering-based TCR repertoire sequencing (MIDCIRS) and TCR RNA copy counting, using CD8 T cells to do so.

This clonotype was observed a few times. The antigen it binds to is not known. Base qualities are not at hand, and no much larger clone is one base apart. Naive CD8 T cell libraries were made from 20,000 to 1,000,000 sorted cells using 10%, 30% or 50% of purified RNA. Naive CD8 T cells were FACS-sorted as CD8+CD4-CCR7+CD45RA+ on a BD FACSAria II into RLT Plus buffer. To test detection sensitivity, Jurkat RNA equal to 9 to 10 TCR copies was added to samples of about 19,000-1,100,000 naive CD8 T cells. Enrichment of CD8 T cells was performed with RosetteSep CD8+ T Cell Enrichment Cocktail and Ficoll-Paque, after which ACK red cell lysis was carried out. Libraries were made using PCR. Sequencing was carried out with a NextSeq 500. Bulk TCR libraries were prepared as previously described, using TCR primers listed in Table S5. Total RNA was purified with the Qiagen AllPrep DNA/RNA kit. Before analysis, reads from multiple sequencing runs of the same library were pooled. In the original analysis: Reads were retained only if their TCR constant sequence matched exactly, and those retained reads were trimmed to 150 nt and grouped according to their 12-nt molecular barcodes. Reads inside each barcode group were sub-clustered using a 15% Levenshtein threshold, and a quality-weighted consensus sequence was constructed for each RNA molecule. Non-functional sequences were filtered out, along with any lower-count sequence sitting one edit away from another sequence. On the basis of fitting two negative binomial distributions, barcode sub-clusters with fewer than 20% of the maximum read count were discarded. TCRdb reprocessing: public reads trimmed at Q25 with fastp, clones called with MiXCR, in-frame beta chains kept. Each entry is one CDR3 protein sequence, shown with its most common DNA and genes. These V and J calls originate from TCRdb's pipeline instead of the authors' own analysis. The sample table lists 80,000 to 130,000 distinct CDR3 sequences, 36% of them with a count of one. The ten largest clonotypes hold around 4% of the sample.

General findings and caveats noted by the study authors: Modeling estimated 3 to 3.5 recovered TCR RNA copies per cell, compared with about ten by digital PCR, which implies roughly 29% capture efficiency. Identical TCR molecules sharing a barcode could cause highly expanded clone sizes to be underestimated. Spiked-in Jurkat TCR RNA equal to a single cell's worth was reported to be detectable even within 1,100,000 naive CD8 T cells. In CMV-specific effector cells, clones with more than 20 RNA copies contained over 97% of molecules, whereas in naive cells such clones contained under 1% of molecules. When barcode sub-clustering was left out, chimeric consensus sequences inflated TCR diversity, with chimeras reaching as high as 47%. The naive libraries included spiked-in Jurkat TCR RNA (about nine copies' worth), and this Jurkat TCR RNA is not part of the donor repertoire.

The junction shows trimming of 5 bases on V and 5 bases on J, plus 3 bases between the germline ends. From a lookup of the germline V gene (reference sequence), CDR1 and CDR2 are MNHEY and SMNVEV. The CDR3 spans 11 residues, from the cysteine through the phenylalanine. This entry keeps only the CDR3 DNA: 33 bases, framed from base 1. The chain is made from TRBV27 and TRBJ2-2, with the identity of the D gene unclear. Source material: naive CD8+ T cells from blood, with Jurkat cell RNA spiked in. The cell subset or site label here, explained by the study, means: FACS-sorted CD8+CD4-CCR7+CD45RA+ naive T cells. This clonotype was obtained from a human donor in good health. Some libraries in this study had Jurkat cell RNA spiked in. The nucleotide sequence reads TGTGCCAGCAGTACTACCGGGGAGCTGTTTTTT. The resulting protein is CASSTTGELFF.